The 5 T cell receptor beta chains presented below share a single source sample, sequenced in a study of T cells expressing NK-cell markers. TCRdb re-called the 5' RACE reads; one entry per CDR3 protein, DNA not given. The repertoire shows 450,000 to 600,000 distinct CDR3 sequences; the top ten hold approximately 3.6%. Specimen: blood T cells: a sorted CD56 or NKG2C T cell subset, CD4+ or CD8+ T cells, or bulk PBMC T cells (not recorded which). The receptors shown here come from a man aged 18 to 30 in good health.

V is TRBV12-3 or TRBV12-4 and J is TRBJ2-7; TCRdb picks TRBD2, but there is no DNA to check that call. The CDR3 sequence is 17 residues long. CDR3 loop: CASSASTGTSGSYEQYF.

This chain links TRBV9 with TRBJ2-5; TCRdb's assignment of TRBD1 cannot be checked, as there is no DNA. Germline V gene data show CDR1 as SGDLS and CDR2 as YYNGEE. This CDR3 region has 16 residues. The chain's CDR3 is CASSEEMTRPQETQYF.

The genes are TRBV20-1 and TRBJ2-7; checking the TCRdb D call of TRBD2 is not possible without DNA. This CDR3 has 13 amino acids. Germline V gene sequence: CDR1 DFQATT, CDR2 SNEGSKA (reference sequence). The CDR3 loop is CSARGLGVGEQYF.

The CDR3 loop is CASSRLITLSNEQFF. The chain uses TRBV2 and TRBJ2-1. Germline V gene lookup returns CDR1 SNHLY and CDR2 FYNNEI. This CDR3 has 15 amino acids. Full variable domain (missing parts from reference TRBV2 and TRBJ2-1): EPEVTQTPSHQVTQMGQEVILRCVPISNHLYFYWYRQILGQKVEFLVSFYNNEISEKSEIFDDQFSVERPDGSNFTLKIRSTKLEDSAMYFCASSRLITLSNEQFFGPGTRLTVL.

V is TRBV7-2 and J is TRBJ2-7; TCRdb's D gene call, TRBD1, goes unchecked for lack of DNA. The CDR3 loop spans 15 amino acids. Germline CDR1 SGHTA, CDR2 FQGNSA. The chain's CDR3 is CASVGFRDKFYEQYF. The full variable domain, in which reference TRBV7-2 and TRBJ2-7 provide the parts outside the CDR3, is GAGVSQSPSNKVTEKGKDVELRCDPISGHTALYWYRQSLGQGLEFLIYFQGNSAPDKSGLPSDRFSAERTGGSVSTLTIQRTQQEDSAVYLCASVGFRDKFYEQYFGPGTRLTVT.